The 11 T cell receptor beta chains below come from one sample, sequenced in a study of T cells in Graves' hyperthyroidism and ophthalmopathy. There were TCR beta CDR3 regions amplified from RNA transcripts. The primer set for the first-round RT-PCR of the TCR CDR3 was HTBI. TCRdb used MiXCR to reprocess the multiplex PCR reads, holding one entry per CDR3 protein. The repertoire consists of hundreds of thousands of distinct CDR3 sequences, with approximately 15% occurring once and the leading ten covering 20% to 25%. The source material was blood. The receptors come from a woman in her twenties or thirties with Graves' hyperthyroidism.

This clonotype was counted ten times or more. This rearrangement joins TRBV20-1 to TRBJ2-1; D is uncertain. V gave up 2 bases and J gave up 2 bases, with 10 bases separating them. Germline lookup yields CDR1 DFQATT and CDR2 SNEGSKA (reference sequence). The length of the CDR3 is 14 residues. The DNA for the CDR3 is TGCAGTGCTAGACTACTGGCGGCCTACAATGAGCAGTTCTTC. Translation: CSARLLAAYNEQFF.

V usage is TRBV29-1 and J usage is TRBJ2-2, with D uncertain. The CDR3 sequence is 13 residues long. Deletions cut 4 bases from V and 1 base from J, with 7 bases between. Per the germline V gene, CDR1 is SQVTM and CDR2 is ANQGSEA. The CDR3 bases are TGCAGCGTTGGCGCGGTGAACACCGGGGAGCTGTTTTTT. Encoded protein: CSVGAVNTGELFF.

This clonotype was seen more than once but under ten times. The chain uses TRBV20-1 and TRBJ2-5, with TRBD2 matching over 11 bases. With 3 bases clipped from V and 5 bases from J, the junction kept 2 bases outside the gene matches. The CDR3 has 13 amino acids. The V gene's germline CDR1 is DFQATT and CDR2 SNEGSKA (reference sequence). CDR3 sequence reads: CSASASGGETQYF. The CDR3 region has the DNA TGCAGTGCTAGTGCTAGCGGGGGGGAGACCCAGTACTTC.

In its sample, this clonotype was seen many times. The genes are TRBV2 and TRBJ1-2; 8 nucleotides agree with TRBD1. The CDR3 contains 13 residues. Germline trimming cut 8 bases from V and 8 bases from J; bases unmatched to any gene: 10. Germline V gene sequence: CDR1 SNHLY, CDR2 FYNNEI. CDR3 in amino acids: CASLGQGMEGYTF. CDR3 nucleotide sequence: TGTGCCAGCCTCGGACAGGGAATGGAGGGCTACACCTTC.

V is TRBV9 and J is TRBJ2-3, with TRBD2 matching over 13 bases. V lost 5 bases to trimming and J lost 2 bases; unmatched junction nucleotides: 8. CDR3 length: 17 residues. Germline V CDR1 and CDR2: SGDLS, YYNGEE. CDR3 DNA sequence: TGTGCCAGCAGTGTGACTAGCGGGAGGACCAACACAGATACGCAGTATTTT. Translation: CASSVTSGRTNTDTQYF.

This clonotype was seen only a few times. The chain is built from TRBV10-2 and TRBJ2-7; maybe TRBD1 (5 bases). V lost 4 bases and J 5 bases, leaving 9 bases between the germline ends. CDR1 is WSHSY and CDR2 is SAAADI in the germline V gene. This CDR3 contains 12 residues. The CDR3 nucleotides read TGCGCCAGCAGTGTAGGGGTTGACGAGCAGTACTTC. As protein: CASSVGVDEQYF.

This clonotype was recorded at least ten times. The V gene is TRBV20-1, the J gene TRBJ2-5; no firm D call. V was trimmed by 2 bases and J by 4 bases, leaving 11 bases between them. The CDR3 is 13 amino acids. Germline assignment: CDR1 DFQATT and CDR2 SNEGSKA (reference sequence). Here the CDR3 reads CSARPDGLETQYF. CDR3 coding DNA: TGCAGTGCTAGACCCGACGGATTAGAGACCCAGTACTTC.

The CDR3: CASSLYWGGTGGRNEQFF. The CDR3 DNA is TGTGCCAGCAGTTTATACTGGGGGGGGACGGGGGGTCGGAATGAGCAGTTCTTC. This chain connects TRBV28 to TRBJ2-1; 7 positions match TRBD2. This CDR3 contains 18 residues. V lost 1 base to trimming and J lost 7 bases; unmatched junction nucleotides: 16. CDR1 is MDHEN and CDR2 is SYDVKM in the germline V gene.

This clonotype was counted many times. V usage is TRBV3-1 and J usage is TRBJ2-7, with 7 bases identical to TRBD2. This CDR3 region has 14 residues. In germline, CDR1 is LGHDT, CDR2 YNNKEL (reference sequence). V was clipped by 7 bases and J by 0 bases; unmatched bases: 6. CDR3: CASTASGSSYEQYF. CDR3 nucleotide sequence: TGTGCCAGCACCGCTAGCGGTAGCTCCTACGAGCAGTACTTC.

This clonotype was detected ten times or more. The chain couples TRBV11-2 to TRBJ1-2; the D gene is possibly TRBD1 (6 bases). The germline CDR1 and CDR2 sequences are SGHAT and FQNNGV. Trimming took 5 bases from V and 8 from J, leaving 21 bases between them. CDR3 length: 15 amino acids. This chain's CDR3 is CASSPNRDRLRGYTF. The CDR3 DNA follows: TGTGCCAGCAGCCCGAACCGAGACAGGTTAAGGGGCTACACCTTC.

In its sample, this clonotype was seen many times. This sequence joins TRBV6-1 and TRBJ2-7, with D uncertain. Trimming took off 5 bases at V and 5 bases at J, with 13 bases between the two ends. The CDR3 is made up of 13 amino acids. Germline lookup yields CDR1 MNHNS and CDR2 SASEGT. The CDR3 DNA is TGTGCCAGCAGTTACAGCCGTAGCAACGAGCAGTACTTC. This encodes CASSYSRSNEQYF.